Listed here is a single T cell receptor beta chain. The source of the sample is a study of blood T cell repertoires in COVID-19. Method: immunoSEQ multiplex PCR; TCRdb's copy keeps in-frame clones and lacks some. There are approximately 150,000 clones in the sample; approximately 85% occur only once, and approximately 11% lies in the top ten. There are 17 residues in the CDR3. The V end was cut by 1 base, the J end by 1 base, with 17 bases between. Germline CDR1 and CDR2: SGHTS and YDEGEE. The material sequenced was peripheral blood. The chain joins TRBV5-8 to TRBJ1-1; D gene unclear. The sequence came from a man aged 55 to 69 with active or convalescent COVID-19. CDR3 residues: CASSLWRNQPTNTEAFF. The CDR3 region has the DNA TGTGCCAGCAGCTTGTGGCGGAACCAACCCACGAACACTGAAGCTTTCTTT.